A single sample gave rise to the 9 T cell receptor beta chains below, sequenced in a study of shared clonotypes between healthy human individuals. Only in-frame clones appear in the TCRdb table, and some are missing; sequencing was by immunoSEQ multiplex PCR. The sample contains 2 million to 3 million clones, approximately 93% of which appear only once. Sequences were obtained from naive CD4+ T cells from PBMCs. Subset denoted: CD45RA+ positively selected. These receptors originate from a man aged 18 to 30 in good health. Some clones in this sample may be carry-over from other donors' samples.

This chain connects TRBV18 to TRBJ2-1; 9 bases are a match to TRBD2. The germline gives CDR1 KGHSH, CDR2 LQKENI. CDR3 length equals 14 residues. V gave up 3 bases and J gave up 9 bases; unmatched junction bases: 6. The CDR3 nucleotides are TGTGCCAGCTCACCGGCGGGAGGGCCTGGTGAGCAGTTCTTC. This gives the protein CASSPAGGPGEQFF.

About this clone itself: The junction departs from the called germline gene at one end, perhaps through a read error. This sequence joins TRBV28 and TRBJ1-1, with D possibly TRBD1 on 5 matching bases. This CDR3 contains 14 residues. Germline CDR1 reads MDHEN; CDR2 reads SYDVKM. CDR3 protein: CASTPRGGNTEAFF. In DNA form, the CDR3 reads TGTGCCAGCACCCCCCGGGGGGGTAACACCGAAGCTTTCTTT. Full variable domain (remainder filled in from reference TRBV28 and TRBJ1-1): DVKVTQSSRYLVKRTGEKVFLECVQDMDHENMFWYRQDPGLGLRLIYFSYDVKMKEKGDIPEGYSVSREKKERFSLILESASTNQTSMYLCASTPRGGNTEAFFGQGTRLTVV.

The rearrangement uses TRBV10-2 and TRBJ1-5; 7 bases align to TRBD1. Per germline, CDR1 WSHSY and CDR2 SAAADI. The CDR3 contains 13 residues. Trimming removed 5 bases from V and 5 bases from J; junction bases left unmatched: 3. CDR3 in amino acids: CASSTQGDQPQHF. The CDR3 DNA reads TGCGCCAGCAGTACCCAGGGGGATCAGCCCCAGCATTTT.

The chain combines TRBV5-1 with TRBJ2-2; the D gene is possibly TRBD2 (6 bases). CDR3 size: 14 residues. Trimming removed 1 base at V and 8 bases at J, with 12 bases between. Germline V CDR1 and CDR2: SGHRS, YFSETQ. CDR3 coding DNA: TGCGCCAGCAGCTTGTCGGGAGAGGAGGGGGAGCTGTTTTTT. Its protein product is CASSLSGEEGELFF.

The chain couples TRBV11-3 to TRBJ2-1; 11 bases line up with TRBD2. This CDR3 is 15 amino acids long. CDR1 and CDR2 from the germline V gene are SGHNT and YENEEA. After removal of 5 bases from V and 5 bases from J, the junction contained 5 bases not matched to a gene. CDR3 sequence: CASSLRLAGNNEQFF. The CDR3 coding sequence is TGTGCCAGCAGCCTAAGACTAGCGGGAAACAATGAGCAGTTCTTC.

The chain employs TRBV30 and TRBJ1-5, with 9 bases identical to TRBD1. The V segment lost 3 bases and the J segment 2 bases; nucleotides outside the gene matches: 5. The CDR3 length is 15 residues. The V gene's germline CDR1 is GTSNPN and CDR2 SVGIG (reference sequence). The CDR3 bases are TGTGCCTGGAGCCCCGGGACAGGGCGCAATCAGCCCCAGCATTTT. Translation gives CAWSPGTGRNQPQHF.

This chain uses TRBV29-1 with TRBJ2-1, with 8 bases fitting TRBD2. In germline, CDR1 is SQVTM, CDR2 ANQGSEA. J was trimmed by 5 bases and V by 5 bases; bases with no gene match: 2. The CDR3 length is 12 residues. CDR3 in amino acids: CSVRLANNEQFF. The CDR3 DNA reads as TGCAGCGTTAGACTAGCGAACAATGAGCAGTTCTTC.

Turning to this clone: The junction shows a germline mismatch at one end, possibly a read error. CDR3 bases: TGTGCCAGCAGCGTCCAAAGCCAGAACACTGAAGCTTTTTTT. It encodes CASSVQSQNTEAFF. This chain connects TRBV9 to TRBJ1-1; D ambiguous. Germline CDR1 reads SGDLS; CDR2 reads YYNGEE. The CDR3 contains 14 residues.

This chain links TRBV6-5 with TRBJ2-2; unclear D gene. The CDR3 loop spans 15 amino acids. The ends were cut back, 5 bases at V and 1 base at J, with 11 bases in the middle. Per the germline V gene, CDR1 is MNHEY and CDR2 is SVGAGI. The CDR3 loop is CASSPPRLNTGELFF. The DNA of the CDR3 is TGTGCCAGCAGTCCCCCCAGACTGAACACCGGGGAGCTGTTTTTT.